A single sample gave rise to the 3 T cell receptor beta chains below, sequenced in a study. Amplification of TRBV12-4/TRBJ1-2 clonotypes used adaptor-ligated barcode primers. TCRdb ran MiXCR on the multiplex PCR reads and lists one entry per CDR3 protein. The table has about 2,500 distinct CDR3 sequences, roughly 2.2% seen once; the top ten hold around 10%. Tregs were sorted as CD4+CD25+CD127-/low cells. The sequencing input was tumor-infiltrating Tregs sorted from the breast tumor. All receptors come from a female donor with breast cancer.

Judged by abundance, this clonotype is medium-sized. This sequence joins TRBV12-3 or TRBV12-4 and TRBJ1-2; D gene ambiguous. The CDR3 loop spans 12 amino acids. V lost 6 bases and J lost 4, with 9 bases in between. For the CDR3, the DNA is TGTGCCAGCAGCGACACTCCCTATGGCTACACCTTC. It is translated as CASSDTPYGYTF.

This clonotype qualifies as medium-sized. V and J are TRBV12-3 or TRBV12-4 and TRBJ1-2, with TRBD1 as a possible D gene (6 bases). CDR3 size: 12 residues. The V end lost 7 bases, the J end lost 6 bases, and 12 bases lay between the germline ends. The CDR3 DNA reads TGTGCCAGCACCTTACCAGGGGATGGCTACACCTTC. It specifies CASTLPGDGYTF.

In this sample, this clonotype is medium-sized. V gene TRBV12-3 or TRBV12-4 combines with J gene TRBJ1-2, with 9 bases matching TRBD1. This CDR3 spans 13 amino acids. V lost 5 bases, J lost 5 bases, and 3 bases stayed unmatched. This CDR3 is CASSNGQGYGYTF. The CDR3 DNA is TGTGCCAGCAGTAATGGACAGGGGTATGGCTACACCTTC.